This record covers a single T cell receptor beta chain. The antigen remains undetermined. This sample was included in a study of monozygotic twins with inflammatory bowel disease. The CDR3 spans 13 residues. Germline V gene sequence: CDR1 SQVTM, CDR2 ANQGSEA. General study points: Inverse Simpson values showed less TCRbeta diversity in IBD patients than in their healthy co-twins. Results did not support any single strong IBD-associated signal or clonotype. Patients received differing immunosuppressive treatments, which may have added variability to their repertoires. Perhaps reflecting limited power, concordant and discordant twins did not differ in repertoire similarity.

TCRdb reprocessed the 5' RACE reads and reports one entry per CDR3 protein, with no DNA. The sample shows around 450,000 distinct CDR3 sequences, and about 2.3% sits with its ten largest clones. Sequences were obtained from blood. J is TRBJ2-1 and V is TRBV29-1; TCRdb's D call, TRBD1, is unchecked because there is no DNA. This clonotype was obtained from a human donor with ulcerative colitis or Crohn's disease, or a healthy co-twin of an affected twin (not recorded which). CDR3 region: CSVESRGSDEQFF.